This T cell receptor (beta chain) was sequenced for a study of lymphopenia after photon versus proton radiotherapy. Findings of the study overall: Under photons, naive T cells and diversity fell while effector/memory populations rose. Survival link was tested only in deceased patients; proton benefit remains a possibility.

Data came from immunoSEQ multiplex PCR; TCRdb stores just in-frame clones and leaves some out. Here the sample spans about 42,000 clones, over 80% being singletons. With respect to this clone: Its antigen is undetermined.

Trimming removed 5 bases from V and 9 bases from J; junction bases left unmatched: 13. This CDR3 comprises 15 residues. The V gene's germline CDR1 is SGHVS and CDR2 FQNEAQ. This TCR came from a woman between 65 and 79 years old with pancreatic cancer. The chain links TRBV7-8 to TRBJ2-1; 7 nucleotides match TRBD2. The material sequenced was peripheral blood, taken from a patient treated with proton-based radiotherapy. The CDR3 spells CASSRQRGPESEQFF. The CDR3 DNA sequence: TGTGCCAGCAGCCGCCAGCGGGGCCCAGAGAGTGAGCAGTTCTTC. Together with reference TRBV7-8 and TRBJ2-1, the CDR3 gives the full variable domain: GAGVSQSPRYKVAKRGQDVALRCDPISGHVSLFWYQQALGQGPEFLTYFQNEAQLDKSGLPSDRFFAERPEGSVSTLKIQRTQQEDSAVYLCASSRQRGPESEQFFGPGTRLTVL.